These 3 T cell receptor beta chains originate from one sample sequenced in a study. The TRBV12-4/TRBJ1-2 clonotypes were amplified using barcode primers with ligated adaptors. TCRdb itself ran the multiplex PCR reads through MiXCR, one entry per CDR3 protein. Of over 550 distinct CDR3 sequences in the sample, 25% to 30% were seen once. The specimen was tumor-infiltrating naive CD4+ T cells sorted from the breast tumor. Noted subset: naive CD4+ T cells, CD4+CD45RA+CD25-. All receptors come from a female donor with breast cancer.

This clonotype is labeled large. The rearrangement links TRBV12-3 or TRBV12-4 to TRBJ1-2; possible D gene TRBD1, 5 bases. This CDR3 has 17 residues. V dropped 4 bases and J dropped 5 bases, with 23 bases sitting between them. This chain's CDR3 is CASSSGPHTQGRYGYTF. CDR3 DNA sequence: TGTGCCAGCAGTTCGGGCCCACACACGCAGGGTCGATATGGCTACACCTTC.

By sample fraction, this clonotype is large. The chain is built from TRBV12-3 or TRBV12-4 and TRBJ1-2, with a tentative D call TRBD1 (5 bases). V lost 8 bases and J lost 3, with 16 bases in between. The CDR3 consists of 14 residues. CDR3 loop: CASVPSWDYYGYTF. The CDR3 DNA reads TGTGCCAGCGTCCCCTCCTGGGACTACTATGGCTACACCTTC.

This clonotype rates as medium-sized. The V and J genes are TRBV12-3 or TRBV12-4 and TRBJ1-2; no firm D call. V was trimmed by 3 bases and J by 3 bases, leaving 11 bases between them. CDR3 size: 14 residues. CDR3 sequence: CASSFGESDYGYTF. The CDR3 DNA follows: TGTGCCAGCAGTTTCGGGGAATCTGACTATGGCTACACCTTC.